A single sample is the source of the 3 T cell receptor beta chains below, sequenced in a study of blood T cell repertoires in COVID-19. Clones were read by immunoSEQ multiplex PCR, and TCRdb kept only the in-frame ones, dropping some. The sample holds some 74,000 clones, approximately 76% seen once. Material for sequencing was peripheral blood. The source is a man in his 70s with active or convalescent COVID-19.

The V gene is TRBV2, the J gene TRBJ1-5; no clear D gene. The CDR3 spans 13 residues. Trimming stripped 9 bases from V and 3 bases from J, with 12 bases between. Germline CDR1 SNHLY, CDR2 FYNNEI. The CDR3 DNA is TGTGCCAGTGACGCAGGCCCCAATCAGCCCCAGCATTTT. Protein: CASDAGPNQPQHF.

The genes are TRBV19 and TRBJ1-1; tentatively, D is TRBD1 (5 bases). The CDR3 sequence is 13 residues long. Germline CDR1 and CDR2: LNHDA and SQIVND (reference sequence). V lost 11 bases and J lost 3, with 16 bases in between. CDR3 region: CAVQAFRDTEAFF. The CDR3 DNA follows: TGTGCCGTACAGGCTTTTCGGGACACTGAAGCTTTCTTT.

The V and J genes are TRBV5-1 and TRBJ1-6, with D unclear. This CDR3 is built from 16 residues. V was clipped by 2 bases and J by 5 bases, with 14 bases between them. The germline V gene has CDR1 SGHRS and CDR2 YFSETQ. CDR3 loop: CASSLTGPDNNSPLHF. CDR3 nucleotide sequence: TGCGCCAGCAGCTTAACGGGTCCAGATAATAATTCACCCCTCCACTTT.